Each of the 8 T cell receptor beta chains below was sequenced from the same sample in a study of shared clonotypes between healthy human individuals. Repertoires were generated with immunoSEQ multiplex PCR, while TCRdb's copy carries only in-frame clones and drops some. The sample shows under 700,000 clones, roughly 95% of them seen only once. The naive CD8 fraction comprised CD45RO-negative cells positively selected for CCR7 and excluded terminally differentiated effector memory CD45RA+ cells. Sequenced material: naive CD8+ T cells sorted from blood. These receptors came from a young woman in good health.

To note about this clone: Other DNA sequences within the sample encode an identical CDR3. The chain has TRBV2 and TRBJ2-7; D unresolved. Germline V gene lookup returns CDR1 SNHLY and CDR2 FYNNEI. Trimming stripped 2 bases from V and 2 bases from J, with 1 base between. The CDR3 runs to 11 residues. CDR3 loop: CASSEPYEQYF. CDR3 DNA: TGTGCCAGCAGTGAACCCTACGAGCAGTACTTC.

The chain recombines TRBV10-1 with TRBJ2-3; D is possibly TRBD1 (5 bases). The ends were cut back, 7 bases at V and 3 bases at J, with 8 bases in the middle. There are 12 residues in the CDR3. Per the germline V gene, CDR1 is WNHNN and CDR2 is SYGVQD (reference sequence). The CDR3 DNA sequence: TGCGCCAGCAAAGGGGCAACAGATACGCAGTATTTT. The encoded protein is CASKGATDTQYF.

The rearrangement uses TRBV14 and TRBJ2-7; D uncertain. There are 15 residues in the CDR3. With 4 bases removed from V and 0 bases from J, the gap between germline ends came to 13 bases. Germline V gives CDR1 SGHDN, CDR2 FVKESK. The CDR3: CASSRWGESSYEQYF. The CDR3 DNA is TGTGCCAGCAGCCGTTGGGGTGAGAGCTCCTACGAGCAGTACTTC.

In DNA form, the CDR3 reads TGCGCCAGCAGCCAAGAGGGGGCCGAGCGGAATGGGGATACGCAGTATTTT. This codes for CASSQEGAERNGDTQYF. The chain combines TRBV4-1 with TRBJ2-3, with D perhaps TRBD1 (6 bases). CDR3 size: 17 residues. Germline CDR1 reads MGHRA; CDR2 reads YSYEKL. The V and J ends lost 0 bases and 6 bases respectively, with 19 bases between them.

J is TRBJ2-7 and V is TRBV10-3, with TRBD1 identical over 7 bases. J gave up 4 bases and V 5 bases, and 5 bases lay outside the gene matches. The CDR3 consists of 13 residues. CDR1 ENHRY and CDR2 SYGVKD come from the germline V gene. The CDR3 sequence: CAISTGTEYEQYF. CDR3 in DNA: TGTGCCATCAGTACCGGGACAGAATACGAGCAGTACTTC.

This clone was seen only once. V gene TRBV5-1 combines with J gene TRBJ2-3; TRBD1 aligns across 8 bases. The CDR3 is 14 amino acids. Germline V CDR1 and CDR2: SGHRS, YFSETQ. V lost 4 bases, J lost 3 bases, and 4 bases stayed unmatched. The DNA of the CDR3 is TGCGCCAGCAGCATGACAGGGGCGACAGATACGCAGTATTTT. Translation: CASSMTGATDTQYF.

The gene calls are TRBV5-1 and TRBJ1-1, with unresolved D. Trimming shortened V by 7 bases and J by 2 bases, and 9 bases separated the two germline ends. CDR1 SGHRS and CDR2 YFSETQ come from the germline V gene. The CDR3 is made up of 12 amino acids. The CDR3 sequence: CASSPGNTEAFF. CDR3 bases: TGCGCCAGCTCGCCCGGTAACACTGAAGCTTTCTTT.

The rearrangement uses TRBV28 and TRBJ2-7; TRBD1 matches at 7 bases. With V trimmed by 6 bases and J by 12 bases, 8 bases remained unmatched. The CDR3 covers 11 residues. Germline V lookup: CDR1 MDHEN, CDR2 SYDVKM. The DNA for the CDR3 is TGTGCCAGCAGCCTAGGGACAGTCCCGTACTTC. This gives the protein CASSLGTVPYF.